What follows are 2 T cell receptor beta chains derived from one specimen sequenced in a study of post-analysis software for immune sequencing data. Study outcomes and limitations: Patients showed TRBV5-6, TRBV5-1 and TRBV20-1 among 4 or 5 TRBV segments more frequent than in controls.

No cognate antigen is known for these TCRs. The TCR beta cDNA libraries contained unique molecular identifiers. TCRdb re-derived calls from the PCR reads in MiXCR, one entry per CDR3 protein. This table has fewer than 850,000 distinct CDR3 sequences, around 45% appearing once. Sequencing used blood. The receptor set was obtained from a girl aged 10-17 years with multiple sclerosis.

The chain uses TRBV6-6 and TRBJ1-2; 7 nucleotides match TRBD1. The germline V gene has CDR1 MNHNY and CDR2 SVGAGI (reference sequence). The CDR3 loop spans 15 amino acids. The V segment lost 0 bases and the J segment 0 bases; nucleotides outside the gene matches: 1. This CDR3 reads CASSYSGTANYGYTF. CDR3 sequence (DNA): TGTGCCAGCAGTTACTCGGGGACAGCTAACTATGGCTACACCTTC.

As to this clonotype: The junction departs from germline at one end; a sequencing error may be responsible. CDR3 sequence reads: CASSPAPLRTGRNNGQFF. CDR3 bases: TGTGCCAGCAGCCCCGCGCCCCTAAGGACAGGCAGAAACAATGGGCAGTTCTTC. J is TRBJ2-1 and V is TRBV6-1; 7 bases are a match to TRBD1. The CDR3 consists of 18 residues. Germline V CDR1 and CDR2: MNHNS, SASEGT.